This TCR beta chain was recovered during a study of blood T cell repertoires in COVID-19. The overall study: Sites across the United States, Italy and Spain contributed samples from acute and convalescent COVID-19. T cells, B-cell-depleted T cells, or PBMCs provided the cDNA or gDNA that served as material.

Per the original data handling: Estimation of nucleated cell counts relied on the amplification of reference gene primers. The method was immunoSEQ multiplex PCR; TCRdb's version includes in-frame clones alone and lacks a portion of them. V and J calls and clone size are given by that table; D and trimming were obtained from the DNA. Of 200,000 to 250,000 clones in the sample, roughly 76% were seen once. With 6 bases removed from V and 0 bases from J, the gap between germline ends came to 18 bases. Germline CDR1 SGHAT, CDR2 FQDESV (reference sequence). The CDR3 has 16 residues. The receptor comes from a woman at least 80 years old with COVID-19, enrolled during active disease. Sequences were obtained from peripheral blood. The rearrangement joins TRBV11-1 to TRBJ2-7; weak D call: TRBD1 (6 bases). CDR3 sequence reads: CASSPPPRDNSYEQYF. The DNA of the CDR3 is TGTGCCAGCAGTCCCCCACCCCGGGACAACTCCTACGAGCAGTACTTC. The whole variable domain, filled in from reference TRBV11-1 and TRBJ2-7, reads EAEVAQSPRYKITEKSQAVAFWCDPISGHATLYWYRQILGQGPELLVQFQDESVVDDSQLPKDRFSAERLKGVDSTLKIQPAELGDSAMYLCASSPPPRDNSYEQYFGPGTRLTVT.